The rows below give T cell receptor beta chains drawn from one sample of a study of a mutant IDH1 vaccine in newly diagnosed glioma. TCRdb keeps only in-frame clones here, not all; method: immunoSEQ multiplex PCR. The data hold about 46,000 clones, with about nine tenths observed a single time. Sample: PBMCs, taken from a glioma patient treated with radiotherapy, temozolomide or both. Source of these receptors: a middle-aged man with glioma. Both conserved end residues are part of each CDR3. Fields, in order: J gene, V gene, D gene, CDR3 length, clone size, CDR3 protein, CDR3 DNA. The D gene is left open where the match is weak. Rows give clone size only sometimes, using once, few, many, or a class for an expanded clone.

>TRBJ1-1|TRBV18|.|16|.
CASSPETVGMNTEAFF
TGTGCCAGCTCACCAGAGACAGTAGGCATGAACACTGAAGCTTTCTTT
>TRBJ2-5|TRBV5-6|TRBD2|17|.
CASSSWGLAGVRETQYF
TGTGCCAGCAGCTCCTGGGGGCTAGCGGGAGTGAGAGAGACCCAGTACTTC
>TRBJ1-2|TRBV28|.|11|.
CASSLNDGYTF
TGTGCCAGCAGTTTAAACGATGGCTACACCTTC
>TRBJ1-1|TRBV7-2|.|14|.
CASSLGGQNTEAFF
TGTGCCAGCAGCTTAGGGGGCCAGAACACTGAAGCTTTCTTT
>TRBJ2-7|TRBV7-2|.|15|.
CASSPDGVPTYEQYF
TGTGCCAGCAGCCCAGATGGGGTTCCAACCTACGAGCAGTACTTC
>TRBJ2-1|TRBV7-7|.|15|medium-sized
CASSLVVGGYNEQFF
TGTGCTAGCAGCTTAGTGGTTGGGGGCTACAATGAGCAGTTCTTC
>TRBJ2-5|TRBV6-6|.|14|.
CASRDQGARGTQYF
TGTGCCAGCAGGGATCAAGGAGCCCGGGGGACCCAGTACTTC
>TRBJ2-7|TRBV7-2|TRBD2|15|.
CASSYRTSGPYEQYF
TGTGCCAGCAGCTACCGGACTAGCGGGCCTTACGAGCAGTACTTC
>TRBJ2-3|TRBV5-1|.|14|.
CASSLGGRADTQYF
TGCGCCAGCAGCTTGGGGGGACGGGCAGATACGCAGTATTTT
>TRBJ2-7|TRBV12-5|.|11|.
CASTEYDEQYF
TGTGCTAGTACTGAGTACGACGAGCAGTACTTC
>TRBJ2-3|TRBV14|TRBD1|19|.
CASSQVRSGQRRRTDTQYF
TGTGCCAGCAGCCAAGTGCGCTCGGGACAGCGAAGGAGAACAGATACGCAGTATTTT
>TRBJ1-4|TRBV9|.|16|.
CASSVAGPDRDEKLFF
TGTGCCAGCAGCGTAGCCGGACCCGACCGGGATGAAAAACTGTTTTTT
>TRBJ2-1|TRBV5-6|.|11|.
CASSLGNEQFF
TGTGCCAGCAGCTTGGGGAATGAGCAGTTCTTC
>TRBJ2-3|TRBV13|TRBD2|16|.
CASSSEGLGRTDTQYF
TGTGCCAGCAGTTCCGAGGGACTAGGGAGGACAGATACGCAGTATTTT
>TRBJ2-7|TRBV11-3|TRBD1|16|.
CASSKYSGTGPGEQYF
TGTGCCAGCAGCAAGTATTCGGGGACAGGGCCCGGCGAGCAGTACTTC
>TRBJ2-7|TRBV7-9|TRBD1|15|.
CASSLGTGRSYEQYF
TGTGCCAGCAGCTTGGGGACAGGGCGCTCCTACGAGCAGTACTTC
>TRBJ2-3|TRBV27|.|15|.
CASSLLLGGIDTQYF
TGTGCCAGCAGTTTATTACTAGGAGGTATAGATACGCAGTATTTT
>TRBJ2-3|TRBV15|.|13|.
CASSWRITDTQYF
TGTGCCAGCTCCTGGCGTATCACAGATACGCAGTATTTT
>TRBJ2-2|TRBV7-7|.|12|.
CASSLVGGELFF
TGTGCTAGCAGCTTAGTCGGCGGGGAGCTGTTTTTT
>TRBJ1-1|TRBV7-2|TRBD1|16|.
CASSLGTGAMNTEAFF
TGTGCCAGCAGCTTAGGGACAGGGGCGATGAACACTGAAGCTTTCTTT
>TRBJ2-7|TRBV13|TRBD2|17|.
CASSSNLLAGAPYEQYF
TGTGCCAGCAGCTCGAATCTTTTAGCGGGAGCTCCCTACGAGCAGTACTTC
>TRBJ1-3|TRBV7-8|.|15|.
CASSFAGVSGNTIYF
TGTGCCAGCAGCTTCGCGGGAGTCTCTGGAAACACCATATATTTT
>TRBJ2-7|TRBV4-1|TRBD2|15|.
CASSPRTSGPYEQYF
TGCGCCAGCAGCCCACGGACTAGCGGGCCCTACGAGCAGTACTTC
>TRBJ1-2|TRBV4-2|.|15|.
CASSQDMGHGYGYTF
TGTGCCAGCAGCCAAGATATGGGACATGGCTATGGCTACACCTTC
>TRBJ2-7|TRBV27|TRBD1|15|.
CASRGQGQLAYEQYF
TGTGCCAGCAGAGGCCAGGGACAGTTGGCCTACGAGCAGTACTTC
>TRBJ2-5|TRBV7-9|.|14|few
CASSPARDQETQYF
TGTGCCAGCAGCCCGGCGAGGGACCAAGAGACCCAGTACTTC
>TRBJ1-5|TRBV7-9|.|13|.
CASSPVEARTQHF
TGTGCCAGCAGCCCCGTCGAGGCCCGGACCCAGCATTTT
>TRBJ1-2|TRBV10-3|TRBD1|13|.
CAIRTGEAAGYTF
TGTGCCATCAGAACAGGGGAGGCAGCTGGCTACACCTTC
>TRBJ1-1|TRBV14|.|16|few
CASSQGPGIGNTEAFF
TGTGCCAGCAGCCAGGGACCAGGGATTGGAAACACTGAAGCTTTCTTT
>TRBJ2-7|TRBV5-6|.|13|.
CASSVGWRGEQYF
TGTGCCAGCAGCGTGGGGTGGAGAGGCGAGCAGTACTTC